This T cell receptor beta chain was sequenced during a study of T cells in Graves' hyperthyroidism and ophthalmopathy (dated by TCRdb to between 2017 and 2020). Context from the whole study: Peripheral blood was sampled at the time of initial diagnosis, prior to any treatment. The 75 to 100 discovery patients were divided at random into training and test sets in a 7:3 ratio. In several Graves' hyperthyroidism patients, the study also compared T-cell repertoires from thyroid tissue with T-cell repertoires from blood. TCR V-J signatures able to tell the groups apart were searched for in a discovery cohort of some 100 patients, of whom over 40 had Graves' ophthalmopathy and 57 had stable Graves' hyperthyroidism. The paper reports TCR Vbeta CDR3 sequencing of over 130 peripheral blood samples: 43 ophthalmopathy, fewer than 80 hyperthyroidism and around 17 progressor patients. Prospective prediction of ophthalmopathy was tested in an independent validation cohort of fewer than 20 hyperthyroidism patients and 15 to 17 patients who later progressed to ophthalmopathy. Once sampling was done, hyperthyroidism patients were given methimazole at a starting dose of 30 mg daily, whereas ophthalmopathy patients were given high-dose intravenous methylprednisolone.

Beyond this particular receptor, the publication reports: A 13 V-J signature model separated ophthalmopathy from stable hyperthyroidism, with roughly 88% sensitivity and 81.08% specificity in cross-validation and 80%/75% in testing. Sample size was not statistically predetermined, and investigators were not blinded to group allocation. In validation, the model predicted progression to ophthalmopathy a median of roughly 6.5 months before onset, with roughly 71% sensitivity and around 76% specificity. Most expanded thyroid clonotypes (frequency above 0.001) were also detected in blood, a finding suggesting that blood repertoires may reflect thyroid immune responses.

TCR beta CDR3 regions were amplified from RNA transcripts. A first-round RT-PCR of the TCR CDR3 used the HTBI primer set with the Qiagen OneStep RT-PCR kit. Libraries were constructed in a second round of multiplex PCR, after which size selection and purification were carried out. The libraries were sequenced on an Illumina HiSeq2000 using paired-end 100 bp reads. For the original study's pipeline: SOAPnuke was used to process the raw data, removing reads that contained adapters or uncalled bases, had a mean Phred below 15, or lacked an exact match to the constant primer or identifier. High-quality paired reads were merged with COPE v1.2.5, and unique nucleotide sequences were defined as clonotypes. MiTCR v1.1 was used to align clonotypes to the IMGT TRBV, TRBD and TRBJ reference segments. The analysis included only V-J combinations with a frequency above 0.0001, which together covered approximately 99% of the repertoires. The TCS score was defined as F50 (clonal expansion) divided by E x V (chaos), with BLOSUM62-based TCRdist calculated between CDR3 peptides within each V-J. Welch's t-statistics and random forest reduced around 520 V-J features to 13, which were used in a naive Bayes classifier (R e1071). The raw public data were reprocessed by TCRdb itself: fastp quality trimming at Q25, MiXCR clonotype calling, in-frame beta chains only. Identical CDR3 proteins give one entry, which carries the most common genes and DNA. The V and J calls were determined by TCRdb, not by the authors. The sample has about 530,000 distinct CDR3 sequences on record, roughly 15% of them singletons. The ten largest make up approximately 15% of the sample.

This clonotype was recorded at least ten times. Its antigen is not yet known. Base qualities are not recorded, but no much larger clone differs from it by a single base. V and J are truncated by 4 bases and 0 bases respectively, leaving an intervening sequence of 12 bases. Reading from cysteine to phenylalanine, the CDR3 counts 15 amino acids. Only the CDR3 part of the read is kept: 45 bases, read in frame from the first base. CDR1 and CDR2 are read off the germline V gene (reference sequence) as LGHDT and YNNKEL. In the ophthalmopathy patients, disease was moderately to severely active, with a Clinical Activity Score of 3 or more, a NOSPECS grade of 4 or more, and a duration of less than 3 months. Patients with uncontrolled infections, other autoimmune diseases, pregnancy or lactation were excluded. Diagnoses were established on the basis of clinical symptoms, serum thyroxine and TRAb, thyroid ultrasound, and orbital computed tomography. Ficoll-Paque density gradient centrifugation was used to isolate PBMCs from approximately 10 ml of fresh peripheral blood. Total RNA was extracted with Trizol reagent, and quality was checked on an Agilent 2100 Bioanalyzer.

This clonotype was obtained from a woman younger than 30 with Graves' ophthalmopathy. This sequence uses TRBV3-1 and TRBJ1-1; there is no confident call for the D gene. Source material: blood. Here the CDR3 is given as CASSLRGKVNTEAFF. The DNA sequence is given as TGTGCCAGCAGCCTTCGGGGTAAAGTGAACACTGAAGCTTTCTTT.